This T cell receptor beta chain comes out of a study of T cells in tumors after PD-1 blockade. Study at large: Each patient got pembrolizumab 200 mg every 3 weeks or cemiplimab 350 mg every 2 weeks. Tumor samples averaged 26,066 templates (range 554-99,264) and some 6,500 unique clonotypes. Broader study findings: Peripheral recruitment is suggested, as some novel exhausted tumor clones were in pre-treatment blood. After therapy, most expanded exhausted CD8+ clones were absent pre-treatment, suggesting clonal replacement.

TCRdb keeps only in-frame clones here, not all; method: immunoSEQ multiplex PCR. Of 4,000 to 6,000 clones detected, 66% appear once; the ten largest clones hold approximately 31%. V was clipped by 2 bases and J by 7 bases; unmatched bases: 2. The CDR3 is 13 amino acids. Germline CDR1 reads SGHRS; CDR2 reads YFSETQ. As to this clone: Its matching antigen is unknown.

This chain uses TRBV5-1 with TRBJ1-4, with 7 positions matching TRBD1. Sequencing used tumor tissue, obtained before anti-PD-1 treatment. This TCR came from a human donor with cutaneous squamous cell carcinoma. In DNA form, the CDR3 reads TGCGCCAGCAGCTTTGACAGGGTTGAAAAACTGTTTTTT. This translates into CASSFDRVEKLFF.